This T cell receptor beta chain was recovered during a study of lymphopenia after photon versus proton radiotherapy. Study outcomes and limitations: In patients who died, overall survival fell as post-nadir TCR diversity dropped more. After the lymphocyte nadir, photon-treated repertoires showed oligoclonal expansion, especially of CD8+ Temra cells.

Produced via immunoSEQ multiplex PCR; TCRdb's table is partial and in-frame only. The table shows about 6,700 clones, with roughly 86% occurring only once. This clone was counted a few times. Its antigen remains unknown. V gave up 2 bases and J gave up 5 bases, with 4 bases separating them. The CDR3 sequence is 12 residues long. Germline-derived CDR1 and CDR2 are LGHNA and YNFKEQ. V usage is TRBV4-2 and J usage is TRBJ2-1; D remains ambiguous. The sequences come from peripheral blood, collected from a patient treated with photon-based radiotherapy. The TCR comes from a man under 40 with gastric cancer. CDR3 residues: CASSQRDNEQFF. The CDR3 bases are TGTGCCAGCAGCCAAAGGGACAATGAGCAGTTCTTC.